This TCR beta chain was sequenced in a study of OX40 agonist ivuxolimab in advanced cancers. Study context: Ivuxolimab doses were 0.01, 0.1, 0.3, 1.5, 3 or 10 mg/kg every 2 weeks.

A remark on this clone: Its antigen remains unidentified. The junction does not match germline at one end; this may be a read error.

Study-level findings and limits: Specificity for antigen went undetermined in the expanded peripheral T cells.

Germline lookup yields CDR1 SSHAT and CDR2 FNYEAQ (reference sequence). This CDR3 comprises 14 residues. Some clones are missing from TCRdb's copy, which holds only in-frame ones; the method was immunoSEQ multiplex PCR. This sample has just under 75,000 clones, with around 90% found just once. This chain uses TRBV7-7 with TRBJ2-5; 7 positions agree with TRBD1. The sequences come from CD4+ or CD8+ T cells sorted from blood, collected in a trial of the OX40 agonist ivuxolimab. The TCR sequence derives from an adult with an advanced solid tumor such as melanoma, head and neck, liver or kidney cancer. As DNA, the CDR3 is TGTGCTAGCACCTTTTCAGGGACAGCAGGGACCCAGTACTTC. Protein sequence: CASTFSGTAGTQYF.